This T cell receptor beta chain was profiled in a study of cytomegalovirus exposure and HLA in healthy donors. The overall study: The same platform used for the 666 first-cohort repertoires was also used for the approximately 120 validation repertoires, as a later analysis reported. Study findings and constraints: Rare TCR sequences predominated, though certain public TCRs were found in many donors. There were about 160 TCR beta chains listed as cytomegalovirus-associated.

With regard to this clone: Its antigen is undetermined.

Profiling relied on immunoSEQ multiplex PCR, and the TCRdb table lists in-frame clones only, not all of them. The data show 150,000 to 200,000 clones, about 86% seen once. CDR3 length: 13 residues. The sequenced sample was PBMCs. The clonotype was recovered from a woman aged 25 to 39 in good health and CMV-seronegative. This sequence joins TRBV12-2 and TRBJ2-1; the DNA was not used to check the table's D call, TRBD2. TRBV12-2 is tagged as a pseudogene. CDR3 in DNA: TGTGCAAGTCGCTTAGACGGGGAAAATGAGCAGTTCTTC. Its protein product is CASRLDGENEQFF.